This entry describes one T cell receptor beta chain. These data belong to a study of blood T cell repertoires in COVID-19. The CDR3 runs 13 residues. Unmatched junction bases numbered 3, after V lost 6 bases and J lost 5 bases. Measured with immunoSEQ multiplex PCR; TCRdb has only the in-frame clones, and not every one. The top ten clones hold about 4.3% of a sample with some 70,000 clones, 84% of them seen once. The clonotype was recovered from a woman in her sixties or seventies with acute or convalescent COVID-19. The chain has TRBV12-3 or TRBV12-4 and TRBJ1-2; 10 nucleotides match TRBD1. The source material was peripheral blood. The CDR3 reads CASRRTGGYGYTF. The CDR3 region has the DNA TGTGCCAGCAGGCGGACAGGGGGATATGGCTACACCTTC.